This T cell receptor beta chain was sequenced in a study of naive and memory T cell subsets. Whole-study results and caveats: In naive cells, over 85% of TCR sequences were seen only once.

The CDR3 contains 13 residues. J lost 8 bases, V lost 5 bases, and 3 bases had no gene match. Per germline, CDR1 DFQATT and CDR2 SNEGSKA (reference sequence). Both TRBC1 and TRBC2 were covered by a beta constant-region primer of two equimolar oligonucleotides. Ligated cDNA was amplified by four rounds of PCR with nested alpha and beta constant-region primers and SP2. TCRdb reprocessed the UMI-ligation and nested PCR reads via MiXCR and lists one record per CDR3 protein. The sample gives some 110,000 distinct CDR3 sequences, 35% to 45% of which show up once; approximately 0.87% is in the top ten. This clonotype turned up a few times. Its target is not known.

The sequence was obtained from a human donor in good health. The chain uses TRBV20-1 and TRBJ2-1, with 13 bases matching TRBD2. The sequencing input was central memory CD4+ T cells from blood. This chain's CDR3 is CSAGLAGVYEQFF. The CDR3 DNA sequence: TGCAGTGCTGGACTAGCGGGGGTATATGAGCAGTTCTTC.